The 25 T cell receptor beta chains presented below share a single source sample, sequenced in a study of somatic mutations in cytotoxic T cells in rheumatoid arthritis. Generated by immunoSEQ multiplex PCR, the TCRdb table keeps only in-frame clones and is missing some. The sample has about 10,000 clones, around 81% seen once. Sequenced sample: CD8+ T cells sorted from blood. All receptors derive from an adult with rheumatoid arthritis.

The chain joins TRBV19 to TRBJ1-1; 10 nucleotides match TRBD1. With V trimmed by 7 bases and J by 5 bases, 7 bases remained unmatched. The CDR3 has 14 amino acids. Germline CDR1 LNHDA, CDR2 SQIVND (reference sequence). The DNA for the CDR3 is TGTGCCAGTACCTTGACAGGGGGCATGACTGAAGCTTTCTTT. Its protein is CASTLTGGMTEAFF.

The genes are TRBV7-2 and TRBJ2-2, with D perhaps matching TRBD1 (7 bases). This CDR3 contains 14 residues. Trimming removed 9 bases from V and 6 bases from J, with 17 bases in between. In germline, CDR1 is SGHTA, CDR2 FQGNSA. The CDR3 region is CARREQGRPGELFF. The DNA of the CDR3 is TGTGCCAGGAGGGAACAGGGGAGGCCCGGGGAGCTGTTTTTT.

The V and J genes are TRBV7-9 and TRBJ2-7; 12 bases match TRBD1. Germline CDR1 is SEHNR and CDR2 is FQNEAQ (reference sequence). V dropped 5 bases and J dropped 5; count of bases not matched to a gene: 4. The CDR3 has 14 amino acids. The CDR3 sequence: CASSDGTGGHEQYF. The CDR3 DNA reads TGTGCCAGCAGCGACGGGACAGGGGGCCACGAGCAGTACTTC.

The chain uses TRBV19 and TRBJ2-7; D uncertain. CDR1 and CDR2 (germline): LNHDA, SQIVND (reference sequence). The CDR3 spans 13 residues. The V end lost 2 bases, the J end lost 0 bases, and 5 bases lay between the germline ends. DNA for the CDR3: TGTGCCAGTAGTATATCCACCTCCTACGAGCAGTACTTC. Translated, it gives CASSISTSYEQYF.

The chain is built from TRBV19 and TRBJ1-1; no definite D call. There are 15 residues in the CDR3. Trimming cost V 5 bases and J 5 bases, with 18 bases left between them. The V gene's germline CDR1 is LNHDA and CDR2 SQIVND (reference sequence). CDR3 sequence (DNA): TGTGCCAGTAGTGCCATGGCCGGGGTGAGGACTGAAGCTTTCTTT. Encoded protein: CASSAMAGVRTEAFF.

The chain recombines TRBV13 with TRBJ2-1, with 10 bases matching TRBD2. The V segment lost 0 bases and the J segment 7 bases; nucleotides outside the gene matches: 9. CDR3 length equals 17 residues. The germline CDR1 and CDR2 sequences are PRHDT and FYEKMQ (reference sequence). The CDR3: CASSLGASGGRGNEQFF. In DNA form, the CDR3 reads TGTGCCAGCAGCTTAGGCGCTAGCGGGGGCAGGGGGAATGAGCAGTTCTTC.

This chain uses TRBV2 with TRBJ2-2, with 7 bases matching TRBD2. The CDR3 runs to 14 residues. Unmatched junction bases numbered 4, after V lost 4 bases and J lost 5 bases. The germline gives CDR1 SNHLY, CDR2 FYNNEI. CDR3 DNA: TGTGCCAGCAGTGCTTGGGAGGGGACCGGGGAGCTGTTTTTT. Its translation is CASSAWEGTGELFF.

The genes are TRBV19 and TRBJ1-2; D ambiguous. The V gene's germline CDR1 is LNHDA and CDR2 SQIVND (reference sequence). There are 13 residues in the CDR3. The ends were cut back, 2 bases at V and 4 bases at J, with 8 bases in the middle. CDR3 DNA sequence: TGTGCCAGTAGTATAACGGTCAGCTATGGCTACACCTTC. Translating gives CASSITVSYGYTF.

The chain has TRBV6-5 and TRBJ2-1; D is unclear. This CDR3 region has 13 residues. Trimming stripped 6 bases from V and 8 bases from J, with 14 bases between. Germline CDR1 and CDR2: MNHEY and SVGAGI. The CDR3 sequence: CASSLDPFDEQFF. The DNA for the CDR3 is TGTGCCAGCAGCTTAGACCCATTCGATGAGCAGTTCTTC.

Only one count was recorded for this clone. V gene TRBV7-6 combines with J gene TRBJ1-2, with unresolved D. The ends were cut back, 1 base at V and 0 bases at J, with 9 bases in the middle. Germline CDR1 is SGHVS and CDR2 is FNYEAQ. This CDR3 has 15 amino acids. CDR3 in amino acids: CASSLGHGANYGYTF. Written as DNA, the CDR3 is TGTGCCAGCAGCTTAGGTCACGGAGCTAACTATGGCTACACCTTC. The complete variable domain, with remaining parts taken from reference TRBV7-6 and TRBJ1-2, reads GAGVSQSPRYKVTKRGQDVALRCDPISGHVSLYWYRQALGQGPEFLTYFNYEAQQDKSGLPNDRFSAERPEGSISTLTIQRTEQRDSAMYRCASSLGHGANYGYTFGSGTRLTVV.

This clone was counted only a few times. The rearrangement uses TRBV11-1 and TRBJ2-2; D is unresolved. The CDR3 is 13 amino acids. Germline CDR1 and CDR2: SGHAT and FQDESV (reference sequence). Trimming took 1 base from V and 9 from J, leaving 9 bases between them. CDR3 nucleotide sequence: TGTGCCAGCAGCTTAGTTAGTGACCGGGAGCTGTTTTTT. Encoded protein: CASSLVSDRELFF.

The chain has TRBV13 and TRBJ2-7; 7 bases agree with TRBD1. The V gene end was trimmed by 4 bases and the J gene end by 7 bases; junction bases not matched to a gene: 13. CDR1 and CDR2 from the germline V gene are PRHDT and FYEKMQ (reference sequence). This CDR3 has 15 residues. CDR3 DNA: TGTGCCAGCAGCTACCGGACAGGATTCTTTGAGGAGCAGTACTTC. This translates into CASSYRTGFFEEQYF.

This chain connects TRBV19 to TRBJ2-7, with no clear D. Per germline, CDR1 LNHDA and CDR2 SQIVND (reference sequence). Trimming removed 5 bases from V and 1 base from J, with 15 bases in between. The CDR3 has 15 residues. CDR3 sequence (DNA): TGTGCCAGTAGTGCCGCGCACAGAGGTTCCTACGAGCAGTACTTC. Amino acids: CASSAAHRGSYEQYF. Variable domain in full (rest from reference TRBV19 and TRBJ2-7): DGGITQSPKYLFRKEGQNVTLSCEQNLNHDAMYWYRQDPGQGLRLIYYSQIVNDFQKGDIAEGYSVSREKKESFPLTVTSAQKNPTAFYLCASSAAHRGSYEQYFGPGTRLTVT.

The V call is TRBV13, the J call TRBJ2-2, with D possibly being TRBD1 or TRBD2 (6 bases each). The CDR3 has 16 residues. Germline V gene sequence: CDR1 PRHDT, CDR2 FYEKMQ (reference sequence). V dropped 5 bases and J dropped 6 bases, with 19 bases sitting between them. CDR3 amino acids: CASSTPTSWGPGELFF. Here the CDR3 DNA reads TGTGCCAGCAGCACCCCGACTAGTTGGGGGCCCGGGGAGCTGTTTTTT.

A few counts support this clone. The V and J genes are TRBV10-3 and TRBJ2-5, with TRBD1 matching over 11 bases. Germline trimming cut 3 bases from V and 5 bases from J; bases unmatched to any gene: 5. This CDR3 has 15 residues. The V gene's germline CDR1 is ENHRY and CDR2 SYGVKD. The CDR3 loop reads CAISDGTGGVETQYF. CDR3 sequence (DNA): TGTGCCATCAGTGACGGGACAGGGGGAGTGGAGACCCAGTACTTC.

CDR3 region: CASSYSAGGPDTEAFF. CDR3 DNA: TGTGCCAGCAGTTACTCGGCGGGGGGGCCGGACACTGAAGCTTTCTTT. The chain uses TRBV6-5 and TRBJ1-1, with D perhaps TRBD1 (6 bases). V lost 0 bases to trimming and J lost 3 bases, with 14 bases between them. CDR1 and CDR2 from the germline V gene are MNHEY and SVGAGI. This CDR3 spans 16 amino acids.

The CDR3 sequence: CASSGQGRYQETQYF. DNA for the CDR3: TGTGCCAGCAGCGGACAGGGGAGGTACCAAGAGACCCAGTACTTC. The gene calls are TRBV5-8 and TRBJ2-5; TRBD1 matches at 9 bases. CDR3 length: 15 amino acids. Germline loops: CDR1 SGHTS, CDR2 YDEGEE. With V trimmed by 4 bases and J by 0 bases, 4 bases remained unmatched.

The J gene is TRBJ1-2, the V gene TRBV7-9; D gene unclear. V lost 3 bases to trimming and J lost 3 bases, with 17 bases between them. Germline V lookup: CDR1 SEHNR, CDR2 FQNEAQ (reference sequence). The CDR3 has 16 residues. CDR3 residues: CASSFLLRETDYGYTF. The CDR3 DNA follows: TGTGCCAGCAGCTTCTTGCTTCGGGAGACCGACTATGGCTACACCTTC.

V gene TRBV9 combines with J gene TRBJ2-1; D could derive from TRBD1 or TRBD2 (7 bases each). With 4 bases removed from V and 6 bases from J, the gap between germline ends came to 11 bases. Germline V gene lookup returns CDR1 SGDLS and CDR2 YYNGEE. There are 13 residues in the CDR3. CDR3 region: CASSPGGANEQFF. CDR3 DNA sequence: TGTGCCAGCAGCCCAGGGGGGGCCAATGAGCAGTTCTTC.

This CDR3 is CASSLALGTVPYEQYF. CDR3 coding DNA: TGTGCCAGCAGCTTAGCCCTTGGGACCGTACCCTACGAGCAGTACTTC. The V gene is TRBV7-8, the J gene TRBJ2-7; either TRBD1 or TRBD2 may supply D (5 bases each). The germline V gene encodes CDR1 SGHVS and CDR2 FQNEAQ. Trimming shortened V by 0 bases and J by 2 bases, and 14 bases separated the two germline ends. CDR3 size: 16 residues.

This sequence joins TRBV4-3 and TRBJ1-2; D is ambiguous. This CDR3 region has 14 residues. Between the trimmed V and J ends, which lost 4 bases and 4 bases, there was a span of 13 bases. Germline values: CDR1 LGHNA, CDR2 YSLEER. CDR3 DNA: TGCGCCAGCAGCCCCACGGGCCTTGGCTATGGCTACACCTTC. Amino acid sequence: CASSPTGLGYGYTF.

This chain connects TRBV5-1 to TRBJ2-7; 7 bases align to TRBD1. Germline V gene data show CDR1 as SGHRS and CDR2 as YFSETQ. After removal of 0 bases from V and 3 bases from J, the junction contained 3 bases not matched to a gene. The CDR3 spans 14 residues. The CDR3 here is CASSLAGQFYEQYF. DNA of the CDR3: TGCGCCAGCAGCTTGGCGGGACAGTTCTACGAGCAGTACTTC.

This clone was seen a few times. This chain connects TRBV4-1 to TRBJ2-5, with 7 bases identical to TRBD1. Unmatched junction bases numbered 6, after V lost 0 bases and J lost 2 bases. The CDR3 runs 16 residues. The V gene's germline CDR1 is MGHRA and CDR2 YSYEKL. CDR3 DNA: TGCGCCAGCAGCCAAGAACAAGGACAGGCACAAGAGACCCAGTACTTC. It yields the protein CASSQEQGQAQETQYF.

The V call is TRBV7-9, the J call TRBJ2-7, with TRBD1 identical over 9 bases. With V trimmed by 4 bases and J by 5 bases, 12 bases remained unmatched. Germline CDR1 reads SEHNR; CDR2 reads FQNEAQ (reference sequence). CDR3 length: 16 residues. In DNA form, the CDR3 reads TGTGCCAGCAGCTCCCGAGGACAGGGGCCTTTGAACGAGCAGTACTTC. It specifies CASSSRGQGPLNEQYF.

V is TRBV7-2 and J is TRBJ2-7, with D unresolved. There are 13 residues in the CDR3. V was pared by 2 bases and J by 4 bases, with 9 bases between. Germline V lookup: CDR1 SGHTA, CDR2 FQGNSA. The DNA of the CDR3 is TGTGCCAGCAGCTTACAGCAGCCGTACGAGCAGTACTTC. Translation gives CASSLQQPYEQYF.